This TCR beta chain appears in the sequencing data of a study of shared clonotypes between healthy human individuals. Germline V gives CDR1 GTSNPN, CDR2 SVGIG (reference sequence). This CDR3 has 14 amino acids. V lost 2 bases to trimming and J lost 2 bases, with 7 bases between them. TCRdb's copy holds only in-frame clones and misses some; the assay was immunoSEQ multiplex PCR. The data contain roughly 1,100,000 clones, about 75% of them singletons. The TCR originated in a man younger than 35 in good health. The chain employs TRBV30 and TRBJ2-6, with D perhaps TRBD1 or TRBD2 (5 bases each). The sequenced sample was memory CD4+ T cells sorted from blood. Subset denoted: CD45RA-negative fraction. Written as DNA, the CDR3 is TGTGCCTGGAGTTCGGGACCTGGGGCCAACGTCCTGACTTTC. Encoded protein: CAWSSGPGANVLTF.